This entry lists 7 T cell receptor beta chains sequenced from one sample in a study of T cell responses to AZD1222 COVID-19 vaccine. Method: immunoSEQ multiplex PCR; TCRdb's copy keeps in-frame clones and lacks some. The data contain roughly 170,000 clones, around 88% of them seen just once; the ten biggest clones take up approximately 0.49%. The starting material was peripheral blood, obtained on day 0 of AZD1222 vaccination. The receptors stem from an adult in good health.

The V gene is TRBV7-9, the J gene TRBJ2-2; TRBD1 agrees at 7 bases. The CDR3 sequence is 15 residues long. V trimming: 3 bases; J trimming: 0 bases; junction bases outside the gene matches: 1. Germline assignment: CDR1 SEHNR and CDR2 FQNEAQ (reference sequence). In DNA form, the CDR3 reads TGTGCCAGCAGCTTGGGACAGCCGAACACCGGGGAGCTGTTTTTT. Translating gives CASSLGQPNTGELFF.

The V gene is TRBV6-2 or TRBV6-3, the J gene TRBJ2-5; D might be TRBD2 (7 bases). The CDR3 covers 15 residues. Trimming cost V 6 bases and J 4 bases, with 18 bases left between them. CDR1 is MNHEY and CDR2 is SVGEGT in the germline V gene. The CDR3 DNA follows: TGTGCCAGCAGCAATACTAGGGGGGGTGGAGAGACCCAGTACTTC. This translates into CASSNTRGGGETQYF.

This rearrangement joins TRBV16 to TRBJ1-2, with TRBD1 identical over 9 bases. Germline CDR1 KGHSY, CDR2 FQNENV. Trimming at V came to 4 bases and at J to 3 bases, leaving 12 bases not matched to a gene. The CDR3 is 17 residues long. This CDR3 is CASSRILRTGEYYGYTF. CDR3 nucleotides: TGTGCCAGCAGCCGAATACTCCGGACAGGGGAGTACTATGGCTACACCTTC.

The J gene is TRBJ1-5, the V gene TRBV18; unclear D gene. Deletions cut 2 bases from V and 9 bases from J, with 11 bases between. The CDR3 runs 13 residues. The germline V gene has CDR1 KGHSH and CDR2 LQKENI. The CDR3 DNA reads TGTGCCAGCTCACCAGCCGATGGTCGGCCCCAGCATTTT. This sequence encodes CASSPADGRPQHF. The full variable domain, with the rest looked up from reference TRBV18 and TRBJ1-5, is NAGVMQNPRHLVRRRGQEARLRCSPMKGHSHVYWYRQLPEEGLKFMVYLQKENIIDESGMPKERFSAEFPKEGPSILRIQQVVRGDSAAYFCASSPADGRPQHFGDGTRLSIL.

CDR3 loop: CASGPQGTEEETQYF. CDR3 coding DNA: TGTGCCAGCGGACCCCAAGGGACAGAAGAGGAGACCCAGTACTTC. The chain combines TRBV5-5 with TRBJ2-5, with 7 bases lining up with TRBD1. V was pared by 7 bases and J by 5 bases, with 14 bases of the junction left unmatched. CDR1 and CDR2 (germline): SGHKS, YYEKEE (reference sequence). The CDR3 is made up of 15 amino acids.

The gene calls are TRBV4-2 and TRBJ2-3, with TRBD2 identical over 8 bases. Trimming cost V 0 bases and J 2 bases; bases outside gene matches: 13. The CDR3 runs to 19 residues. CDR1 and CDR2 from the germline V gene are LGHNA and YNFKEQ. This CDR3 reads CASSQEPRRGVVHTDTQYF. CDR3 nucleotide sequence: TGTGCCAGCAGCCAAGAACCGCGGCGGGGGGTCGTACACACAGATACGCAGTATTTT.

The gene calls are TRBV9 and TRBJ1-1; D possibly corresponds to TRBD1 (6 bases). V was clipped by 0 bases and J by 7 bases, with 19 bases between them. In germline, CDR1 is SGDLS, CDR2 YYNGEE. The length of the CDR3 is 16 residues. CDR3 protein: CASSVVGAAVGGEAFF. The CDR3 DNA reads TGTGCCAGCAGCGTAGTGGGTGCGGCAGTAGGGGGTGAAGCTTTCTTT.